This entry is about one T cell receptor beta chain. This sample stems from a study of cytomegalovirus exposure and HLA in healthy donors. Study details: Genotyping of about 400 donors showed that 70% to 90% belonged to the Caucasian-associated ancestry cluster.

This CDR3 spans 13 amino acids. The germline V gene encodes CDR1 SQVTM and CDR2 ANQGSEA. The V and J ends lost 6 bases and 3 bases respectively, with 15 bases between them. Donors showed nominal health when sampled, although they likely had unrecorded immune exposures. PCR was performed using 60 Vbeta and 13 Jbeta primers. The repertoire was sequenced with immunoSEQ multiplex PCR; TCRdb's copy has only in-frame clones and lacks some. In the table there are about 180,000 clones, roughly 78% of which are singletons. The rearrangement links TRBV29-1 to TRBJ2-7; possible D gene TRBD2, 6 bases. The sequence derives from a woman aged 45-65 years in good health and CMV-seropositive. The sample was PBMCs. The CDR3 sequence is CSVPGGGDYEQYF. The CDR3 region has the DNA TGCAGCGTGCCCGGTGGAGGGGACTACGAGCAGTACTTC.